This T cell receptor (beta chain) was identified in a study of blood T cell repertoires in COVID-19 (dated by TCRdb to 2020 to 2022). For the study in its entirety: Samples from collaborators originated in the United States, Italy and Spain and spanned both the acute and convalescent phases of COVID-19. The samples were drawn from two sources: the first 160 participants of the ongoing ImmuneRACE study, and approximately 1,300 subjects contributed by 6 global collaborators. Subjects who had been exposed to COVID-19, were actively infected with it, or had recovered from it provided the deeply sampled blood TCRbeta repertoires that made up the dataset. A freely available public database, intended as a resource for researchers studying the immune response to SARS-CoV-2, is where the repertoires were released. Nearly every sample came with metadata listing a de-identified subject ID, COVID-19 status, age in years and sex. Where available, HLA class I and class II types were taken from metadata supplied by the sample provider and were not determined by assay-based typing. The material from the prospective study consisted of cDNA or gDNA derived from T cells, B-cell-depleted T cells, or PBMCs.

General conclusions and limits of the study: The quantity of clinical and demographic metadata differed by source and by participant and was supplied without curation.

The immunoSEQ Assay, a bias-controlled multiplex PCR, was used to amplify TCRbeta CDR3 regions from genomic DNA. In the original analysis: The number of nucleated cells in each sample was estimated by amplification of reference gene primers within the assay. To quantify the absolute abundance of each unique TCRbeta CDR3 rearrangement, sequence reads were collapsed and filtered. For each sample, productive Simpson clonality was calculated as the square root of Simpson's diversity index across productive rearrangements. The table comes from immuneACCESS by way of TCRdb, which keeps in-frame sequences with V and J called. Part of the clones is missing from these tables; in studies checked, under half for an unresolved V gene and the rest for unknown reasons. V, J and clone size are taken as reported in that table, and D and trimming were inferred from the DNA itself. The sample table holds about 66,000 clones, of which nearly 90% were seen once. The ten largest clonotypes hold approximately 1.5% of the sample.

Collaborating institutions collected whole blood in K2EDTA tubes following their own protocols. For TCRbeta analysis, collaborators shipped samples as frozen whole blood, isolated PBMCs, or DNA extracted from either of those sample types. From a lookup of the germline V gene (reference sequence), CDR1 and CDR2 are SGHNT and YYREEE. V is reduced by 0 bases and J by 11 bases, leaving a spacing of 23 bases between them. Reading from cysteine to phenylalanine, the CDR3 counts 16 amino acids. Only the CDR3 part of the read is kept: 48 bases, read in frame from the first base. A note on this clone: The target of this receptor is not known. No per-base quality is available; no much larger clone lies one base away.

The chain employs TRBV5-4 and TRBJ1-1, with no confidently assigned D gene. This TCR came from a man aged 55 to 69 with acute or convalescent COVID-19. Sequenced material: peripheral blood. The CDR3 is CASSLGRGGYTHEAFF. The nucleotide sequence reads TGTGCCAGCAGCTTGGGAAGAGGCGGATACACACACGAGGCTTTCTTT. Joined to the reference TRBV5-4 and TRBJ1-1 proteins, this CDR3 gives the full variable domain: ETGVTQSPTHLIKTRGQQVTLRCSSQSGHNTVSWYQQALGQGPQFIFQYYREEENGRGNFPPRFSGLQFPNYSSELNVNALELDDSALYLCASSLGRGGYTHEAFFGQGTRLTVV.